This T cell receptor (beta chain) was captured in a study of spatial heterogeneity in lung cancer. The time point was: sample taken at primary tumor resection. Untreated early-stage non-small cell lung cancer patients, around 70 in total, were the donors. This clonotype was observed a handful of times. The antigen remains undetermined. This beta chain came through as a stray read in a library set up for alpha chains, and its size says little. Germline-derived CDR1 and CDR2 are SQVTM and ANQGSEA. J gave up 2 bases and V 7 bases, and 5 bases lay outside the gene matches. This CDR3 is built from 13 residues. Every cDNA TCR molecule received its own unique molecular identifier. One entry per CDR3 protein, called by TCRdb with MiXCR from the 5' RACE reads. The sample includes roughly 2,200 distinct CDR3 sequences, 35% to 45% of them seen just once. Study-wide findings and caveats: Intratumoral expanded alpha and beta TCR counts were found to track tumor mutation counts. Tracking of ubiquitous and regional nonsynonymous mutations by counts of ubiquitous and regional expanded TCRs, respectively, was seen.

The source material was lung tumor tissue, sampled at surgery. The rearrangement links TRBV29-1 to TRBJ2-3, with TRBD2 matching over 8 bases. This sequence was found in a male donor with early-stage non-small cell lung cancer. Here the CDR3 DNA reads TGCAGCGAGCAAGCGGGAGTCACAGATACGCAGTATTTT. Amino acids: CSEQAGVTDTQYF.